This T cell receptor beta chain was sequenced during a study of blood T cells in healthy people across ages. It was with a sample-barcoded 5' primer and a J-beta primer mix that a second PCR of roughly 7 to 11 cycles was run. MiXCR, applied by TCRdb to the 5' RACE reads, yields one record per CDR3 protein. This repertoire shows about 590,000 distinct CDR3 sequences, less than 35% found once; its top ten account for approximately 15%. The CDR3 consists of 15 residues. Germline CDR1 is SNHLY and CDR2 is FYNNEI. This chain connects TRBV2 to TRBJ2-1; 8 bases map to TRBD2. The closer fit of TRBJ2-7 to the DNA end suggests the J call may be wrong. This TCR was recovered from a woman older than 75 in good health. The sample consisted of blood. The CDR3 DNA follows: TGTGCCAGCAGCGTTGCGGGGGGCTCCTACAATGAGCAGTACTTC. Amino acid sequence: CASSVAGGSYNEQYF.